This TCR beta chain originates from a study of shared clonotypes between healthy human individuals. Study-level results: Four donors had about 5.1% of their naive CD4 clonotypes in common. The small donor group covered limited genetic and exposure diversity.

A note on this clone: Its antigen is still unknown.

Per germline, CDR1 SGDLS and CDR2 YYNGEE. This CDR3 contains 17 residues. Germline trimming cut 3 bases from V and 1 base from J; bases unmatched to any gene: 9. Splitting of CD4+ cells produced CD45RA+ naive and CD45RA-negative memory subsets. Assay used: immunoSEQ multiplex PCR; TCRdb lists only in-frame clones, some missing. The data hold 2.3 million or so clones, with approximately 93% observed a single time. Material: naive CD4+ T cells from PBMCs. Subset meaning: CD45RA+ positively selected. This sequence was found in a man aged 18-30 years in good health. Some clones in this sample may be carry-over from other donors' samples. The chain joins TRBV9 to TRBJ2-4, with TRBD2 matching over 8 bases. CDR3 in amino acids: CASSEMTSGSAKNIQYF. CDR3 nucleotides: TGTGCCAGCAGCGAGATGACCAGCGGGAGTGCCAAAAACATTCAGTACTTC.